This T cell receptor (beta chain) was identified during a study of shared clonotypes between healthy human individuals. Whole-study context: Researchers drew samples from a couple of women and a few men aged 18 to 49.

Study conclusions and caveats: Clonotype sharing among donors, it was expected, would be affected by sequencing depth.

On this clone: The antigen remains undetermined.

Some clones are missing from TCRdb's copy, which holds only in-frame ones; the method was immunoSEQ multiplex PCR. This repertoire shows a few hundred thousand clones, 97% found once; its top ten account for 0.045% to 0.07%. V dropped 2 bases and J dropped 4; count of bases not matched to a gene: 7. The CDR3 runs to 15 residues. Germline CDR1 is MDHEN and CDR2 is SYDVKM. The donors were adults (healthy and HIV-negative) with no recent acute infections or vaccinations. Specimen: naive CD4+ T cells sorted from blood. The subset: CD45RA+ positively selected. This sequence joins TRBV28 and TRBJ1-2; 7 bases align to TRBD1. The TCR sequence derives from a woman aged 25-40 years in good health. In DNA form, the CDR3 reads TGTGCCAGCAGTTTAGACAGGGCGGAGGCCTATGGCTACACCTTC. This translates into CASSLDRAEAYGYTF.